Each of the 27 T cell receptor beta chains below was sequenced from the same sample in a study of OX40 agonist ivuxolimab in advanced cancers. This table comes from immunoSEQ multiplex PCR, and its TCRdb copy is limited to in-frame clones, with some not included. The sample has nearly 80,000 clones, roughly 81% seen once. Sequenced here: CD4+ or CD8+ T cells sorted from blood, sampled in a trial of the OX40 agonist ivuxolimab. These receptors originate from an adult with an advanced solid tumor such as melanoma, head and neck, liver or kidney cancer.

Only one count was recorded for this clone. The chain couples TRBV7-9 to TRBJ1-4; 8 bases line up with TRBD1. This CDR3 has 15 residues. The germline gives CDR1 SEHNR, CDR2 FQNEAQ (reference sequence). V was clipped by 4 bases and J by 8 bases; unmatched bases: 9. CDR3 sequence (DNA): TGTGCCAGCAGCTATTGGGCGGACAGGGTCGAAAAACTGTTTTTT. Translated, it gives CASSYWADRVEKLFF.

This chain uses TRBV5-1 with TRBJ2-1, with no clear D. Germline lookup yields CDR1 SGHRS and CDR2 YFSETQ. The CDR3 loop spans 14 amino acids. Trimming shortened V by 0 bases and J by 5 bases, and 9 bases separated the two germline ends. This CDR3 reads CASSLELSDNEQFF. The CDR3 nucleotides read TGCGCCAGCAGCTTGGAACTGTCTGACAATGAGCAGTTCTTC.

The chain has TRBV20-1 and TRBJ2-3; no reliable D call. Germline V gene sequence: CDR1 DFQATT, CDR2 SNEGSKA (reference sequence). The CDR3 totals 11 residues. V was shortened by 6 bases and J by 2 bases, with 6 bases between the two germline ends. Here the CDR3 reads CSARLTDTQYF. CDR3 nucleotide sequence: TGCAGTGCGCGGCTCACAGATACGCAGTATTTT.

The chain uses TRBV5-1 and TRBJ1-5, with a tentative D call TRBD1 (6 bases). The ends were cut back, 4 bases at V and 4 bases at J, with 9 bases in the middle. The CDR3 has 13 amino acids. Germline CDR1 and CDR2: SGHRS and YFSETQ. The CDR3 nucleotides read TGCGCCAGCAGCGCAGGGGCGAATCAGCCCCAGCATTTT. This encodes CASSAGANQPQHF.

The rearrangement uses TRBV7-9 and TRBJ1-1; 7 bases map to TRBD1. The V segment lost 3 bases and the J segment 1 base; nucleotides outside the gene matches: 11. The germline gives CDR1 SEHNR, CDR2 FQNEAQ (reference sequence). The CDR3 extends over 17 amino acids. DNA of the CDR3: TGTGCCAGCAGCTTTGAAGGGACAGCATTTTCGAACACTGAAGCTTTCTTT. This gives the protein CASSFEGTAFSNTEAFF.

The chain links TRBV19 to TRBJ2-7; D perhaps matches TRBD1 (6 bases). The V gene lost 3 bases and the J gene lost 0 bases, with 12 bases spanning the gap. Germline loops: CDR1 LNHDA, CDR2 SQIVND (reference sequence). This CDR3 has 15 residues. The CDR3: CASSMATGSSYEQYF. For the CDR3, the DNA is TGTGCCAGTAGTATGGCTACAGGGAGCTCCTACGAGCAGTACTTC.

J is TRBJ1-2 and V is TRBV19, with D possibly matching TRBD1 (6 bases). Germline CDR1 reads LNHDA; CDR2 reads SQIVND (reference sequence). The CDR3 is made up of 14 amino acids. The V gene lost 7 bases and the J gene lost 7 bases, with 19 bases spanning the gap. CDR3 in amino acids: CASTPSYRAAGYTF. Written as DNA, the CDR3 is TGTGCCAGTACCCCCTCGTACAGGGCGGCTGGCTACACCTTC.

The chain links TRBV27 to TRBJ2-5, with 7 bases matching TRBD2. The J call is uncertain, as TRBJ2-7 better fits the DNA end. The germline gives CDR1 MNHEY, CDR2 SMNVEV (reference sequence). CDR3 length equals 15 residues. The CDR3 loop reads CASSTSGTTPYEQYF. In nucleotides, the CDR3 is TGTGCCAGCAGTACATCCGGGACTACTCCCTACGAGCAGTACTTC.

This clone was observed a few times. DNA for the CDR3: TGTGCCAGCAGCTTGGCCCAAACGGCCGATACGCAGTATTTT. Translation gives CASSLAQTADTQYF. V is TRBV5-4 and J is TRBJ2-3; no reliable D call. The CDR3 spans 14 residues. Germline V gene data show CDR1 as SGHNT and CDR2 as YYREEE (reference sequence). V gave up 0 bases and J gave up 6 bases, with 11 bases separating them.

J is TRBJ2-7 and V is TRBV9, with TRBD2 identical over 8 bases. There are 13 residues in the CDR3. Germline V CDR1 and CDR2: SGDLS, YYNGEE. V shed 4 bases, J shed 3 bases, and the junction held 3 bases outside the gene matches. The CDR3 protein is CASSPGTSYEQYF. As DNA, the CDR3 is TGTGCCAGCAGCCCAGGGACTAGCTACGAGCAGTACTTC.

This clone was detected only a few times. One junction end disagrees with the germline gene, perhaps due to a read error. V is TRBV20-1 and J is TRBJ2-5; no reliable D call. CDR1 is DFQATT and CDR2 is SNEGSKA in the germline V gene (reference sequence). CDR3 length: 11 residues. CDR3 DNA sequence: TGCAGTGCCTTAGACCAGGAGACCCAGTACTTC. Translating it yields CSALDQETQYF.

This rearrangement joins TRBV27 to TRBJ2-5; D tentatively fits TRBD1 or TRBD2 (5 bases each). The J call may be mistaken, given a closer DNA end match to TRBJ2-7. Germline assignment: CDR1 MNHEY and CDR2 SMNVEV (reference sequence). This CDR3 is built from 14 residues. DNA for the CDR3: TGTGCCAGCAGAGTTTTTTGGGACGTCTACGAGCAGTACTTC. Protein: CASRVFWDVYEQYF.

In this sample, this clone turned up once. J is TRBJ1-1 and V is TRBV11-2; no clear D. V lost 5 bases and J 5 bases, leaving 21 bases between the germline ends. The CDR3 runs to 16 residues. Germline CDR1 SGHAT, CDR2 FQNNGV. The CDR3 reads CASSPDARFWDTEAFF. The CDR3 coding sequence is TGTGCCAGCAGCCCCGACGCGAGGTTCTGGGATACTGAAGCTTTCTTT.

This chain links TRBV6-5 with TRBJ2-5; either TRBD1 or TRBD2 may fit D (5 bases each). The J call may be incorrect, as the DNA end agrees better with TRBJ2-7. From germline, CDR1 is MNHEY and CDR2 SVGAGI. The CDR3 is 14 amino acids. DNA for the CDR3: TGTGCCAGCAGTTTGGGGGTGGGCTCCTACGAGCAGTACTTC. It yields the protein CASSLGVGSYEQYF.

V is TRBV7-2 and J is TRBJ2-1; 7 bases align to TRBD1. J gave up 6 bases and V 1 base, and 3 bases lay outside the gene matches. Germline CDR1 SGHTA, CDR2 FQGNSA. The CDR3 contains 14 residues. The CDR3 coding sequence is TGTGCCAGCAGCTTAGGGGACAGATTCAATGAGCAGTTCTTC. This gives the protein CASSLGDRFNEQFF.

The CDR3 sequence: CASSLKPLGQPQHF. The CDR3, as DNA: TGTGCCAGCAGCTTGAAGCCCCTGGGGCAGCCCCAGCATTTT. The chain is built from TRBV5-8 and TRBJ1-5; D gene uncertain. Germline CDR1 and CDR2: SGHTS and YDEGEE. The V end lost 1 base, the J end lost 7 bases, and 12 bases lay between the germline ends. This CDR3 spans 14 amino acids.

This chain joins TRBV7-6 and TRBJ1-3; TRBD1 is a possible D gene (6 bases). V gave up 3 bases and J gave up 0 bases, with 12 bases separating them. This CDR3 region has 16 residues. Germline V lookup: CDR1 SGHVS, CDR2 FNYEAQ. The DNA for the CDR3 is TGTGCCAGCAGCTTGGAGGGACACTTCTCTGGAAACACCATATATTTT. Its protein is CASSLEGHFSGNTIYF.

This clone was observed a few times. The rearrangement uses TRBV19 and TRBJ2-7; 8 nucleotides agree with TRBD1. V was clipped by 6 bases and J by 2 bases; unmatched bases: 9. CDR3 length: 15 residues. Germline lookup yields CDR1 LNHDA and CDR2 SQIVND (reference sequence). The CDR3 sequence: CASSRTGNKPYEQYF. The CDR3 DNA is TGTGCCAGTAGCAGGACAGGGAATAAACCCTACGAGCAGTACTTC.

CDR3 residues: CASSPWTGGVTEAFF. The CDR3 bases are TGTGCCAGCAGCCCCTGGACAGGTGGGGTCACTGAAGCTTTCTTT. The chain recombines TRBV5-8 with TRBJ1-1; 7 bases match TRBD1. Unmatched junction bases numbered 10, after V lost 4 bases and J lost 4 bases. The germline CDR1 and CDR2 sequences are SGHTS and YDEGEE. The CDR3 loop spans 15 amino acids.

This clone was picked up one time. The genes are TRBV7-2 and TRBJ1-1; no clear D gene. CDR3 length: 15 amino acids. V lost 5 bases and J 1 base, leaving 14 bases between the germline ends. The V gene's germline CDR1 is SGHTA and CDR2 FQGNSA. CDR3 nucleotide sequence: TGTGCCAGCAGCCCCGCGGATACGTGGAACACTGAAGCTTTCTTT. It is translated as CASSPADTWNTEAFF. The whole variable domain, remainder taken from reference TRBV7-2 and TRBJ1-1, is GAGVSQSPSNKVTEKGKDVELRCDPISGHTALYWYRQSLGQGLEFLIYFQGNSAPDKSGLPSDRFSAERTGGSVSTLTIQRTQQEDSAVYLCASSPADTWNTEAFFGQGTRLTVV.

The chain joins TRBV27 to TRBJ2-1; 9 nucleotides align to TRBD1. Unmatched junction bases numbered 6, after V lost 5 bases and J lost 7 bases. The germline V gene encodes CDR1 MNHEY and CDR2 SMNVEV (reference sequence). This CDR3 is 14 amino acids long. CDR3: CASSRDRAENEQFF. As DNA, the CDR3 is TGTGCCAGCAGTCGGGACAGGGCAGAGAATGAGCAGTTCTTC.

The chain recombines TRBV19 with TRBJ1-6, with a tentative D call TRBD1 (6 bases). V was trimmed by 5 bases and J by 14 bases, leaving 19 bases between them. Per germline, CDR1 LNHDA and CDR2 SQIVND (reference sequence). The CDR3 spans 14 residues. The CDR3 here is CASSPGHLSLALHF. The DNA of the CDR3 is TGTGCCAGTAGTCCGGGACATTTATCTTTGGCCCTCCACTTT.

The chain uses TRBV30 and TRBJ2-7, with D possibly matching TRBD2 (6 bases). V was trimmed by 3 bases and J by 7 bases, leaving 22 bases between them. The V gene's germline CDR1 is GTSNPN and CDR2 SVGIG (reference sequence). The length of the CDR3 is 15 residues. This chain's CDR3 is CAWSLQRGGNREQYF. CDR3 DNA: TGTGCCTGGAGCCTGCAAAGGGGCGGGAACAGGGAGCAGTACTTC. Drawing the rest from reference TRBV30 and TRBJ2-7, the complete variable domain is SQTIHQWPATLVQPVGSPLSLECTVEGTSNPNLYWYRQAAGRGLQLLFYSVGIGQISSEVPQNLSASRPQDRQFILSSKKLLLSDSGFYLCAWSLQRGGNREQYFGPGTRLTVT.

The gene calls are TRBV27 and TRBJ2-2; no firm D call. The V end lost 1 base, the J end lost 2 bases, and 5 bases lay between the germline ends. The CDR3 runs 14 residues. Germline assignment: CDR1 MNHEY and CDR2 SMNVEV (reference sequence). CDR3 region: CASSLWVNTGELFF. The CDR3 DNA sequence: TGTGCCAGCAGTTTATGGGTTAACACCGGGGAGCTGTTTTTT.

The chain carries TRBV10-2 and TRBJ1-5; TRBD1 matches 8 bases. The germline gives CDR1 WSHSY, CDR2 SAAADI. The CDR3 has 15 amino acids. With V trimmed by 2 bases and J by 7 bases, 7 bases remained unmatched. CDR3 in amino acids: CASSELDRVRQPQHF. As DNA, the CDR3 is TGCGCCAGCAGTGAGCTGGACAGGGTAAGACAGCCCCAGCATTTT.

The chain's CDR3 is CASGLVLGQGATEAFF. CDR3 coding DNA: TGTGCTAGTGGTTTGGTACTAGGACAGGGTGCCACTGAAGCTTTCTTT. The chain combines TRBV12-5 with TRBJ1-1, with 8 positions matching TRBD1. Germline V gene data show CDR1 as LGHNT and CDR2 as FRNRAP. The V and J ends lost 0 bases and 4 bases, in that order; junction bases with no gene match: 7. CDR3 length: 16 residues.

This chain uses TRBV21-1 with TRBJ2-1. TRBV21-1 counts as a pseudogene. The CDR3 totals 13 residues. CDR3: CASSESLYNEQFF. For the CDR3, the DNA is TGTGCCAGCAGCGAATCGTTATACAATGAGCAGTTCTTC.